The next 14 T cell receptor beta chains were all read from a single sample in a study of cytomegalovirus exposure and HLA in healthy donors. Both 60 Vbeta primers and 13 Jbeta primers went into the PCR. Repertoires were generated with immunoSEQ multiplex PCR, while TCRdb's copy carries only in-frame clones and drops some. The sample has 100,000 to 150,000 clones; 80% are singletons. The sequenced sample consisted of PBMCs. The receptors derive from a woman aged 40 to 55 in good health and CMV-seronegative.

The CDR3 sequence is CSVECEGKVGDSYEQYF. The CDR3 bases are TGCAGCGTTGAGTGCGAGGGGAAGGTAGGGGACAGTTACGAGCAGTACTTC. V gene TRBV29-1 combines with J gene TRBJ2-7; 7 nucleotides align to TRBD1. Germline loops: CDR1 SQVTM, CDR2 ANQGSEA. The CDR3 length is 17 residues. The V segment lost 3 bases and the J segment 4 bases; nucleotides outside the gene matches: 18.

This clone was detected only a few times. The chain uses TRBV19 and TRBJ1-4; TRBD1 matches 8 bases. The V gene end was trimmed by 6 bases and the J gene end by 8 bases; junction bases not matched to a gene: 8. The CDR3 is 14 amino acids. Germline V gene sequence: CDR1 LNHDA, CDR2 SQIVND (reference sequence). CDR3 loop: CASRDRAGGEKLFF. The CDR3 bases are TGTGCCAGTAGAGATAGGGCAGGGGGCGAAAAACTGTTTTTT.

This clone occurred a few times. This chain uses TRBV7-9 with TRBJ1-1; 9 nucleotides align to TRBD1. Trimming took 1 base from V and 4 from J; bases not matched to a gene: 4. The germline CDR1 and CDR2 sequences are SEHNR and FQNEAQ (reference sequence). The length of the CDR3 is 15 residues. For the CDR3, the DNA is TGTGCCAGCAGCTTAGGTGGACAGGGGTTCACTGAAGCTTTCTTT. The encoded protein is CASSLGGQGFTEAFF.

The V gene is TRBV7-2, the J gene TRBJ2-5; TRBD2 matches 9 bases. V lost 3 bases and J lost 7; bases outside the gene matches: 12. Germline V gives CDR1 SGHTA, CDR2 FQGNSA. This CDR3 is built from 16 residues. In nucleotides, the CDR3 is TGTGCCAGCAGCTTCAACCCGCGGGGGGGCGGGGTGACCCAGTACTTC. Protein: CASSFNPRGGGVTQYF. The full variable domain, in which reference TRBV7-2 and TRBJ2-5 provide the parts outside the CDR3, is GAGVSQSPSNKVTEKGKDVELRCDPISGHTALYWYRQSLGQGLEFLIYFQGNSAPDKSGLPSDRFSAERTGGSVSTLTIQRTQQEDSAVYLCASSFNPRGGGVTQYFGPGTRLLVL.

This clone was counted a few times. V gene TRBV7-2 combines with J gene TRBJ1-1, with D maybe TRBD1 (5 bases). V lost 4 bases and J 1 base, leaving 13 bases between the germline ends. The CDR3 runs to 15 residues. Germline CDR1 and CDR2: SGHTA and FQGNSA. CDR3 DNA sequence: TGTGCCAGCAGCTACTTTGCGACAGCGAACACTGAAGCTTTCTTT. This sequence encodes CASSYFATANTEAFF.

The chain combines TRBV29-1 with TRBJ2-3; TRBD2 matches at 8 bases. The germline V gene encodes CDR1 SQVTM and CDR2 ANQGSEA. V dropped 2 bases and J dropped 6; count of bases not matched to a gene: 7. The CDR3 extends over 14 amino acids. CDR3 DNA: TGCAGCGTTGAAAGCGGGGGACCTAGGGATACGCAGTATTTT. Translated, it gives CSVESGGPRDTQYF.

The rearrangement joins TRBV13 to TRBJ2-5; a weak D match, TRBD2 (5 bases). The DNA matches TRBJ2-7 better at its end, which makes the J call doubtful. This CDR3 region has 12 residues. CDR1 is PRHDT, CDR2 FYEKMQ, per germline (reference sequence). The CDR3 DNA follows: TGTGCGTCTCGGGGAAGCTCCTACGAGCAGTACTTC. Translated: CASRGSSYEQYF.

J is TRBJ2-4 and V is TRBV18; TRBD1 aligns across 10 bases. V shed 3 bases, J shed 9 bases, and the junction held 5 bases outside the gene matches. The CDR3 totals 14 residues. Looked up from germline, CDR1 is KGHSH and CDR2 is LQKENI. The CDR3 DNA reads TGTGCCAGCTCACCGACAGGGGGCGCGGTCATTCAGTACTTC. It codes for CASSPTGGAVIQYF.

The rearrangement joins TRBV6-5 to TRBJ2-3; no clear D. Trimming took 0 bases from V and 1 from J, leaving 8 bases between them. This CDR3 is built from 15 residues. Per the germline V gene, CDR1 is MNHEY and CDR2 is SVGAGI. The CDR3 spells CASSYSTAGTDTQYF. The CDR3 DNA follows: TGTGCCAGCAGTTACTCGACGGCGGGCACAGATACGCAGTATTTT.

This chain connects TRBV15 to TRBJ1-5, with D tentatively TRBD1 (6 bases). CDR3 size: 14 residues. V lost 3 bases to trimming and J lost 6 bases, with 12 bases between them. The germline CDR1 and CDR2 sequences are LNHNV and YYDKDF (reference sequence). The CDR3 DNA is TGTGCCACCAGCAGCACCTTAGGGGGTCAGCCCCAGCATTTT. This sequence encodes CATSSTLGGQPQHF.

The chain links TRBV25-1 to TRBJ1-6; D is uncertain. The germline gives CDR1 MGHDK, CDR2 SYGVNS. Trimming took off 3 bases at V and 7 bases at J, with 10 bases between the two ends. The CDR3 runs to 14 residues. The CDR3 sequence is CASSEGGWNSPLHF. CDR3 coding DNA: TGTGCCAGCAGTGAGGGAGGTTGGAATTCACCCCTCCACTTT.

The V call is TRBV9, the J call TRBJ1-1; no clear D. Germline assignment: CDR1 SGDLS and CDR2 YYNGEE. Trimming removed 4 bases from V and 8 bases from J, with 9 bases in between. The CDR3 extends over 11 amino acids. CDR3 bases: TGTGCCAGCAGCCCCGCGGAGGAAGCTTTCTTT. It encodes CASSPAEEAFF.

The chain is built from TRBV9 and TRBJ1-1; tentative D call: TRBD1 (6 bases). CDR1 is SGDLS, CDR2 YYNGEE, per germline. V was trimmed by 4 bases and J by 6 bases, leaving 19 bases between them. This CDR3 is built from 15 residues. CDR3: CASSSLGGAEAEAFF. Written as DNA, the CDR3 is TGTGCCAGCAGCTCCCTTGGGGGGGCCGAGGCTGAAGCTTTCTTT.

The gene calls are TRBV2 and TRBJ1-1; D is perhaps TRBD1 (5 bases). The CDR3 is made up of 13 amino acids. CDR1 and CDR2 (germline): SNHLY, FYNNEI. V gave up 7 bases and J gave up 1 base, with 10 bases separating them. The CDR3 is CASKGQENTEAFF. The CDR3 nucleotides read TGTGCCAGCAAGGGGCAGGAGAACACTGAAGCTTTCTTT.